This T cell receptor beta chain was documented in a study of identical twins. Looked up from germline, CDR1 is SGHKS and CDR2 is YYEKEE (reference sequence). This CDR3 spans 16 amino acids. Losses at the gene ends were 3 bases for V and 5 bases for J; bases not matched to a gene: 9. TCRdb reprocessed the 5' RACE reads with MiXCR, giving one entry per CDR3 protein. The sample consists of 350,000 to 400,000 distinct CDR3 sequences, roughly 9% of them appearing once. This clonotype appeared a few times. Sequenced: naive T cells sorted from blood. The chain uses TRBV5-5 and TRBJ1-1; 11 bases align to TRBD1. The sequence was obtained from a woman between 45 and 65 years old in good health. CDR3 DNA: TGTGCCAGCAGCTCAATAGCCGGGACAGGGGGGACTGAAGCTTTCTTT. This translates into CASSSIAGTGGTEAFF.